This entry lists 21 T cell receptor beta chains sequenced from one sample in a study of a mutant IDH1 vaccine in newly diagnosed glioma. Clones were read by immunoSEQ multiplex PCR, and TCRdb kept only the in-frame ones, dropping some. The top ten hold 15% to 20% of the sample, which has roughly 38,000 clones, around nine tenths seen once. The time point: baseline, week 1 (first vaccination visit). Treatment meaning: pre-vaccination baseline after standard-of-care therapy. The material sequenced was PBMCs, taken from a glioma patient treated with radiotherapy, temozolomide or both. These receptors were taken from a man aged 18 to 29 with glioma.

This rearrangement joins TRBV2 to TRBJ2-1, with a possible D match to TRBD1 (6 bases). The CDR3 consists of 13 residues. V was clipped by 3 bases and J by 6 bases, with 9 bases between them. CDR1 is SNHLY, CDR2 FYNNEI, per germline. The CDR3 sequence is CASSDRGFNEQFF. For the CDR3, the DNA is TGTGCCAGCAGTGACAGGGGATTCAATGAGCAGTTCTTC.

The chain carries TRBV6-5 and TRBJ2-1, with D unresolved. CDR1 is MNHEY, CDR2 SVGAGI, per germline. There are 16 residues in the CDR3. Trimming stripped 0 bases from V and 2 bases from J, with 11 bases between. The CDR3 DNA is TGTGCCAGCAGTTACTCGAACACGGGTGCCTACAATGAGCAGTTCTTC. Translated: CASSYSNTGAYNEQFF.

DNA for the CDR3: TGCAGCGTTGTAGGGAATGGGGGTTCAGAAGGCCGCGGCTACACCTTC. Its protein is CSVVGNGGSEGRGYTF. The genes are TRBV29-1 and TRBJ1-2, with a weak D call TRBD1 (5 bases). The CDR3 is 16 residues long. V gave up 4 bases and J gave up 8 bases, with 26 bases separating them. The germline CDR1 and CDR2 sequences are SQVTM and ANQGSEA.

The genes are TRBV6-5 and TRBJ1-3; D gene uncertain. CDR3 length: 15 residues. CDR1 is MNHEY, CDR2 SVGAGI, per germline. V lost 0 bases and J 0 bases, leaving 6 bases between the germline ends. The chain's CDR3 is CASSYSPGSGNTIYF. The CDR3 nucleotides read TGTGCCAGCAGTTACTCGCCGGGCTCTGGAAACACCATATATTTT.

This clone was observed a single time. The genes are TRBV29-1 and TRBJ2-7, with unresolved D. The CDR3 consists of 12 residues. Trimming removed 7 bases from V and 2 bases from J, with 12 bases in between. Germline-derived CDR1 and CDR2 are SQVTM and ANQGSEA. The chain's CDR3 is CSASEDTYEQYF. The DNA for the CDR3 is TGCAGCGCTTCTGAGGATACCTACGAGCAGTACTTC.

The rearrangement uses TRBV9 and TRBJ1-3; tentative D call: TRBD1 (5 bases). This CDR3 is 19 amino acids long. Trimming pared 6 bases from V and 2 bases from J, leaving 27 bases between. The V gene's germline CDR1 is SGDLS and CDR2 YYNGEE. The CDR3 DNA reads TGTGCCAGCAACTGGGTCGGGGGATCGGCCGGGATCGCTGGAAACACCATATATTTT. Its translation: CASNWVGGSAGIAGNTIYF. Complete variable domain (other parts from reference TRBV9 and TRBJ1-3): DSGVTQTPKHLITATGQRVTLRCSPRSGDLSVYWYQQSLDQGLQFLIQYYNGEERAKGNILERFSAQQFPDLHSELNLSSLELGDSALYFCASNWVGGSAGIAGNTIYFGEGSWLTVV.

The chain has TRBV5-4 and TRBJ1-1, with D unclear. V lost 0 bases and J lost 1, with 13 bases in between. CDR3 length: 16 residues. Per germline, CDR1 SGHNT and CDR2 YYREEE (reference sequence). CDR3 in amino acids: CASSLGGPNTNTEAFF. CDR3 DNA: TGTGCCAGCAGCTTGGGTGGGCCAAATACGAACACTGAAGCTTTCTTT.

The chain carries TRBV19 and TRBJ1-1, with D possibly being TRBD1 (6 bases). CDR1 is LNHDA, CDR2 SQIVND, per germline (reference sequence). The CDR3 has 14 residues. Trimming removed 7 bases from V and 0 bases from J, with 12 bases in between. CDR3 nucleotide sequence: TGTGCCAGTACGGGGGGCGGGTTGAACACTGAAGCTTTCTTT. As protein: CASTGGGLNTEAFF.

V usage is TRBV5-1 and J usage is TRBJ2-7, with 9 bases lining up with TRBD1. Germline CDR1 and CDR2: SGHRS and YFSETQ. With 0 bases clipped from V and 2 bases from J, the junction kept 0 bases outside the gene matches. The CDR3 contains 14 residues. Here the CDR3 reads CASSLGQGAYEQYF. The DNA of the CDR3 is TGCGCCAGCAGCTTGGGACAGGGGGCCTACGAGCAGTACTTC.

The V call is TRBV27, the J call TRBJ2-7; perhaps TRBD1 as D (6 bases). V shed 5 bases and J shed 2 bases, with 16 bases lying between them. CDR1 is MNHEY, CDR2 SMNVEV, per germline (reference sequence). This CDR3 spans 15 amino acids. CDR3 loop: CASSTRNRETYEQYF. CDR3 bases: TGTGCCAGCAGTACACGTAACAGGGAGACCTACGAGCAGTACTTC.

V and J are TRBV12-5 and TRBJ1-1; TRBD1 matches 10 bases. Germline loops: CDR1 LGHNT, CDR2 FRNRAP. V lost 1 base and J lost 4; bases outside the gene matches: 6. This CDR3 contains 16 residues. The CDR3 nucleotides read TGTGCTAGTGGTTTGGCGCCGACAGGGGGCATCACTGAAGCTTTCTTT. Translating it yields CASGLAPTGGITEAFF.

J is TRBJ2-7 and V is TRBV4-3; D is possibly TRBD1 (6 bases). This CDR3 region has 16 residues. V lost 0 bases to trimming and J lost 0 bases, with 12 bases between them. The germline gives CDR1 LGHNA, CDR2 YSLEER. CDR3 sequence (DNA): TGCGCCAGCAGCCAAGATGCCACAGGGACCTCCTACGAGCAGTACTTC. It translates to CASSQDATGTSYEQYF.

CDR3 amino acids: CASSNTRGTSGYNEQFF. The CDR3 DNA follows: TGTGCCAGCAGCAATACGCGGGGGACTAGCGGATACAATGAGCAGTTCTTC. The chain couples TRBV7-2 to TRBJ2-1; TRBD2 matches at 11 bases. Trimming took 5 bases from V and 4 from J; bases not matched to a gene: 10. Germline loops: CDR1 SGHTA, CDR2 FQGNSA. The CDR3 spans 17 residues.

This chain links TRBV4-1 with TRBJ2-7; maybe TRBD2 (5 bases). Germline CDR1 and CDR2: MGHRA and YSYEKL. The ends were cut back, 6 bases at V and 0 bases at J, with 12 bases in the middle. The CDR3 covers 14 residues. This CDR3 reads CASRPVLDSYEQYF. The CDR3 coding sequence is TGCGCCAGCAGGCCAGTACTAGACTCCTACGAGCAGTACTTC.

This clone was seen just once. The rearrangement links TRBV5-1 to TRBJ2-3; 9 bases map to TRBD2. CDR1 and CDR2 (germline): SGHRS, YFSETQ. This CDR3 is 16 amino acids long. The trim removed 0 bases at V and 3 bases at J, leaving 5 bases unmatched. In DNA form, the CDR3 reads TGCGCCAGCAGCTTGGGACTAGCGGAGAGGACAGATACGCAGTATTTT. Its translation: CASSLGLAERTDTQYF.

This clone has only one observation. The chain is built from TRBV4-1 and TRBJ1-5; D not resolved. Germline lookup yields CDR1 MGHRA and CDR2 YSYEKL. Deletions cut 4 bases from V and 4 bases from J, with 11 bases between. The CDR3 contains 14 residues. In DNA form, the CDR3 reads TGCGCCAGCAGCCGAGCCCTGGGGAATCAGCCCCAGCATTTT. The encoded protein is CASSRALGNQPQHF.

This chain connects TRBV28 to TRBJ2-7, with 8 positions matching TRBD1. This CDR3 has 15 amino acids. J lost 4 bases, V lost 1 base, and 6 bases had no gene match. Germline lookup yields CDR1 MDHEN and CDR2 SYDVKM. The CDR3 DNA reads as TGTGCCAGCAGTTTATTTTCAGGGGGCGCGTACGAGCAGTACTTC. As protein: CASSLFSGGAYEQYF.

The rearrangement links TRBV6-5 to TRBJ2-3; D is uncertain. This CDR3 has 15 residues. The germline gives CDR1 MNHEY, CDR2 SVGAGI. V lost 0 bases to trimming and J lost 0 bases, with 7 bases between them. CDR3 protein: CASSYSGLSTDTQYF. Written as DNA, the CDR3 is TGTGCCAGCAGTTACTCGGGCCTAAGCACAGATACGCAGTATTTT.

The rearrangement links TRBV9 to TRBJ1-2, with D possibly TRBD1 on 5 matching bases. The CDR3 has 15 amino acids. Germline CDR1 and CDR2: SGDLS and YYNGEE. Trimming cost V 3 bases and J 2 bases, with 14 bases left between them. DNA for the CDR3: TGTGCCAGCAGCGAGGGGAGGAGGGGAAACTATGGCTACACCTTC. Its protein is CASSEGRRGNYGYTF.

The chain is built from TRBV19 and TRBJ2-7; D is unclear. Germline V gene data show CDR1 as LNHDA and CDR2 as SQIVND (reference sequence). CDR3 length: 14 amino acids. Trimming stripped 5 bases from V and 3 bases from J, with 14 bases between. CDR3 DNA sequence: TGTGCCAGTAGTTTTATGACTGGAGACTACGAGCAGTACTTC. Translating gives CASSFMTGDYEQYF.

The V call is TRBV7-2, the J call TRBJ1-1; 7 bases map to TRBD1. CDR1 and CDR2 (germline): SGHTA, FQGNSA. There are 15 residues in the CDR3. The junction had 6 bases not matched to a gene; V was cut back by 1 base and J by 4 bases. Here the CDR3 DNA reads TGTGCCAGCAGCTTAGAGGCCAGGGGGAGCACTGAAGCTTTCTTT. Protein sequence: CASSLEARGSTEAFF.